The TCR beta chain under discussion was sequenced for a study of shared clonotypes between healthy human individuals. This clone was seen ten or more times. This sample includes further DNA sequences coding for the same CDR3. The CDR3 runs to 14 residues. V shed 0 bases and J shed 1 base, with 6 bases lying between them. CDR1 SGHTA and CDR2 FQGTGA come from the germline V gene. TCRdb's copy holds only in-frame clones and misses some; the assay was immunoSEQ multiplex PCR. This table has about 520,000 clones, more than 65% appearing once. This TCR was recovered from a woman aged 40 to 50 in good health. Some clones in this sample may be carry-over from other donors' samples. V is TRBV7-3 and J is TRBJ2-5, with D possibly TRBD2 on 5 matching bases. The sample was PBMCs. The CDR3 coding sequence is TGTGCCAGCAGCTTAACGGGAGCCCAAGAGACCCAGTACTTC. This sequence encodes CASSLTGAQETQYF.